Following are 25 T cell receptor beta chains from one sample sequenced in a study of T cells expressing NK-cell markers. TCRdb reprocessed the 5' RACE reads and stores each CDR3 protein as one record, lacking DNA. This repertoire includes about 370,000 distinct CDR3 sequences. Source material: blood T cells: a sorted CD56 or NKG2C T cell subset, CD4+ or CD8+ T cells, or bulk PBMC T cells (not recorded which). All receptors come from a woman in her fifties or sixties in good health.

J is TRBJ1-2 and V is TRBV2. CDR3 length equals 14 residues. Germline CDR1 and CDR2: SNHLY and FYNNEI. CDR3 in amino acids: CASSSGRVNYGYTF.

The CDR3 spells CASTPENTGELFF. The V call is TRBV27, the J call TRBJ2-2; TCRdb picks TRBD1, but there is no DNA to check that call. Germline V gene sequence: CDR1 MNHEY, CDR2 SMNVEV (reference sequence). The length of the CDR3 is 13 residues.

The rearrangement links TRBV5-1 to TRBJ2-1; TCRdb lists TRBD2, though no DNA is available to test this call. The germline CDR1 and CDR2 sequences are SGHRS and YFSETQ. The CDR3 loop spans 17 amino acids. The chain's CDR3 is CASSLGAGGGSYNEQFF.

This chain links TRBV5-5 with TRBJ2-1; TCRdb returns TRBD1, unconfirmable since there is no DNA. The CDR3 has 16 residues. Germline V CDR1 and CDR2: SGHKS, YYEKEE (reference sequence). The CDR3 is CASSNRGLVRLNEQFF.

This chain's CDR3 is CASSQEGGSSSYNEQFF. The genes are TRBV4-1 and TRBJ2-1; as DNA is missing, the TRBD2 call by TCRdb cannot be tested. CDR3 length: 17 amino acids. Looked up from germline, CDR1 is MGHRA and CDR2 is YSYEKL.

J is TRBJ2-1 and V is TRBV20-1; TCRdb lists TRBD2, though no DNA is available to test this call. The CDR3 runs 16 residues. Germline assignment: CDR1 DFQATT and CDR2 SNEGSKA (reference sequence). CDR3 sequence reads: CSARNLLAGGYNEQFF.

The chain carries TRBV5-1 and TRBJ2-7; TCRdb's D call of TRBD1 is untestable without DNA. Germline V CDR1 and CDR2: SGHRS, YFSETQ. This CDR3 region has 13 residues. CDR3 sequence reads: CASSFIRGYEQYF.

The chain recombines TRBV18 with TRBJ2-7; with no DNA, the TCRdb D assignment of TRBD1 cannot be verified. CDR3 length: 12 amino acids. Per the germline V gene, CDR1 is KGHSH and CDR2 is LQKENI. The CDR3 spells CASSLDSHEQYF.

The gene calls are TRBV19 and TRBJ1-5; lacking DNA, the TRBD1 call made by TCRdb goes unchecked. This CDR3 has 16 residues. Germline CDR1 is LNHDA and CDR2 is SQIVND (reference sequence). CDR3 protein: CASSISSGGQKRSQHF.

This chain joins TRBV4-1 and TRBJ1-1. The CDR3 contains 17 residues. Germline V gene lookup returns CDR1 MGHRA and CDR2 YSYEKL. The CDR3 loop is CASSQDTWGDSNTEAFF.

CDR3 sequence reads: CASSPDRVRTGELFF. The genes are TRBV6-5 and TRBJ2-2; checking the TCRdb D call of TRBD1 is not possible without DNA. Germline-derived CDR1 and CDR2 are MNHEY and SVGAGI. The CDR3 extends over 15 amino acids.

The chain recombines TRBV5-1 with TRBJ2-1; TCRdb indicates TRBD2, and absent DNA this call remains unverified. CDR1 and CDR2 from the germline V gene are SGHRS and YFSETQ. This CDR3 has 15 residues. The CDR3 here is CASSLARLSRDEQFF.

The gene calls are TRBV19 and TRBJ1-1. The germline gives CDR1 LNHDA, CDR2 SQIVND (reference sequence). This CDR3 region has 15 residues. The CDR3 here is CASSIGVEGNTEAFF.

The chain recombines TRBV19 with TRBJ2-7; TCRdb's D call, TRBD1, is unchecked because there is no DNA. This CDR3 contains 15 residues. Per germline, CDR1 LNHDA and CDR2 SQIVND (reference sequence). CDR3 residues: CASSIMPGTGSEQYF.

The rearrangement links TRBV7-2 to TRBJ2-4; TCRdb's D call, TRBD1, is unchecked because there is no DNA. Germline assignment: CDR1 SGHTA and CDR2 FQGNSA. The CDR3 is 14 residues long. CDR3: CASSLVRRGNIQYF.

This chain connects TRBV20-1 to TRBJ2-5; TCRdb selects TRBD1, and the lack of DNA leaves this call unchecked. From germline, CDR1 is DFQATT and CDR2 SNEGSKA (reference sequence). The CDR3 contains 14 residues. The CDR3 loop is CSARPTSGGGTQYF.

The chain carries TRBV2 and TRBJ2-7; the D gene TCRdb calls, TRBD2, cannot be checked with no DNA. CDR3 length equals 15 residues. Germline CDR1 is SNHLY and CDR2 is FYNNEI. CDR3 region: CASRDLAGQDYEQYF. Using reference TRBV2 and TRBJ2-7 for the parts outside the CDR3, the full variable domain is EPEVTQTPSHQVTQMGQEVILRCVPISNHLYFYWYRQILGQKVEFLVSFYNNEISEKSEIFDDQFSVERPDGSNFTLKIRSTKLEDSAMYFCASRDLAGQDYEQYFGPGTRLTVT.

The chain is built from TRBV9 and TRBJ2-5; as DNA is missing, the TRBD2 call by TCRdb cannot be tested. The length of the CDR3 is 17 residues. Germline CDR1 reads SGDLS; CDR2 reads YYNGEE. The CDR3 loop is CASSPGLVVPHQETQYF.

The V call is TRBV10-3, the J call TRBJ2-3; TCRdb picks TRBD2, but there is no DNA to check that call. This CDR3 is 13 amino acids long. Germline V gives CDR1 ENHRY, CDR2 SYGVKD. The CDR3 region is CAILGPSTDTQYF.

The V call is TRBV15, the J call TRBJ2-5. The CDR3 is made up of 15 amino acids. Germline CDR1 is LNHNV and CDR2 is YYDKDF (reference sequence). Here the CDR3 reads CATSRDVGGEETQYF.

The chain joins TRBV19 to TRBJ2-3; TCRdb indicates TRBD1, and absent DNA this call remains unverified. The CDR3 covers 14 residues. CDR1 and CDR2 from the germline V gene are LNHDA and SQIVND (reference sequence). The CDR3: CASTQGGSMGTQYF.

The chain recombines TRBV7-8 with TRBJ2-3; TCRdb returns TRBD2, unconfirmable since there is no DNA. CDR1 is SGHVS, CDR2 FQNEAQ, per germline. The CDR3 runs 16 residues. CDR3 sequence reads: CASSSRTSGGTDTQYF.

J is TRBJ2-5 and V is TRBV6-1; TCRdb reports TRBD2, a call that lacks DNA to check it against. The CDR3 totals 14 residues. Germline V gene sequence: CDR1 MNHNS, CDR2 SASEGT. CDR3 region: CASRGYERDLTQYF.

The chain couples TRBV27 to TRBJ1-1; TCRdb proposes TRBD1, but this gene call is untestable without DNA. This CDR3 is 14 amino acids long. CDR1 and CDR2 from the germline V gene are MNHEY and SMNVEV (reference sequence). The CDR3: CASSFDRVRAEAFF.

CDR3 sequence reads: CATTARANTDTQYF. The genes are TRBV15 and TRBJ2-3. The germline CDR1 and CDR2 sequences are LNHNV and YYDKDF (reference sequence). The CDR3 runs to 14 residues.